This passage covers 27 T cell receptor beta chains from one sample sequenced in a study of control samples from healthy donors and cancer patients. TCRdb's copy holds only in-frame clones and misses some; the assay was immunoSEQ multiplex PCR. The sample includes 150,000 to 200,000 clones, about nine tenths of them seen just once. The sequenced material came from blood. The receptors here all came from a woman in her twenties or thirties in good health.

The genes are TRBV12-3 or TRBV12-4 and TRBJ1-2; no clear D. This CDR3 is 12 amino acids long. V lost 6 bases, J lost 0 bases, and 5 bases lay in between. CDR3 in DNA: TGTGCCAGCAGAAGAACTAACTATGGCTACACCTTC. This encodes CASRRTNYGYTF.

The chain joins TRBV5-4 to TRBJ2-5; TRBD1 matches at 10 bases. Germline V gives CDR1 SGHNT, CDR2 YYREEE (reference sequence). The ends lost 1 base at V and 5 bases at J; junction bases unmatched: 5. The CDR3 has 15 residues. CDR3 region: CASSLTTGGRETQYF. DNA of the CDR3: TGTGCCAGCAGCTTGACGACAGGGGGCCGTGAGACCCAGTACTTC.

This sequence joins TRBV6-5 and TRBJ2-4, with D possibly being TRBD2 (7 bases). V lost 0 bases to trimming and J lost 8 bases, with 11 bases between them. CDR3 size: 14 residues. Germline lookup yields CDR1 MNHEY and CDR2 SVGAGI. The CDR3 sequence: CASSYSGGEDIQYF. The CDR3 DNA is TGTGCCAGCAGTTACTCAGGGGGGGAGGACATTCAGTACTTC.

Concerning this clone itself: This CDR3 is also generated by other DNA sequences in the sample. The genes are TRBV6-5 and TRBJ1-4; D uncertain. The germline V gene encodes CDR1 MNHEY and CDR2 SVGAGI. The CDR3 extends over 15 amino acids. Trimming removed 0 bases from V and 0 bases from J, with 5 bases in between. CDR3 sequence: CASSYSGATNEKLFF. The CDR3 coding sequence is TGTGCCAGCAGTTACTCAGGCGCAACTAATGAAAAACTGTTTTTT.

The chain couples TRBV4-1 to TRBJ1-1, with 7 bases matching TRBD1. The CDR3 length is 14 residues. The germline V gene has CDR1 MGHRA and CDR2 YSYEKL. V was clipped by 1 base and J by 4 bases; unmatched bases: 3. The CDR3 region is CASSQGRGATEAFF. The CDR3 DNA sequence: TGCGCCAGCAGCCAAGGCAGGGGGGCCACTGAAGCTTTCTTT.

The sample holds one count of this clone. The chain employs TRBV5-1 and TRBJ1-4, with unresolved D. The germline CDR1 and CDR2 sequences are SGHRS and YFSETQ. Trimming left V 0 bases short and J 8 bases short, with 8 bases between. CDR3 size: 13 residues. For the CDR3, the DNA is TGCGCCAGCAGCTTGGACCCGGGGGAAAAACTGTTTTTT. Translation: CASSLDPGEKLFF.

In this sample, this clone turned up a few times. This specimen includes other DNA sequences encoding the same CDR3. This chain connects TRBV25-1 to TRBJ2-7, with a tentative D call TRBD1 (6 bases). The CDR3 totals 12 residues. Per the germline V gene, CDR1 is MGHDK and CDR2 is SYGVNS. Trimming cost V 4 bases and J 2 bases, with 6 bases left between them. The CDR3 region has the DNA TGTGCCAGCAGTGGACAGGCCTACGAGCAGTACTTC. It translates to CASSGQAYEQYF.

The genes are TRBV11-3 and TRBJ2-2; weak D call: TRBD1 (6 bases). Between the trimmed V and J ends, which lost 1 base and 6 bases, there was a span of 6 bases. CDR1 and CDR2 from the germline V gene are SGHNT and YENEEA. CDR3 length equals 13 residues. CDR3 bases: TGTGCCAGCAGCTTAGGGACAGCCGGGGAGCTGTTTTTT. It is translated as CASSLGTAGELFF.

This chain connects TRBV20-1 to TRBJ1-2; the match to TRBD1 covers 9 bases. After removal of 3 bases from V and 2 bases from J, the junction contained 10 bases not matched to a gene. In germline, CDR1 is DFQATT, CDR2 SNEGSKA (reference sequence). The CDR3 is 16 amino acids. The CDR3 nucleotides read TGCAGTGCTAGTTCGGGACAGGGATTAGGGAACTATGGCTACACCTTC. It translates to CSASSGQGLGNYGYTF.

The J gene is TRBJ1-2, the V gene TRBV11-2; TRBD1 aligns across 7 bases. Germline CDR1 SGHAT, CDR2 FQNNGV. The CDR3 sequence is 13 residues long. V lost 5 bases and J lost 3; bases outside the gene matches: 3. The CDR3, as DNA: TGTGCCAGCAGCCCCGGGACAGACTATGGCTACACCTTC. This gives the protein CASSPGTDYGYTF.

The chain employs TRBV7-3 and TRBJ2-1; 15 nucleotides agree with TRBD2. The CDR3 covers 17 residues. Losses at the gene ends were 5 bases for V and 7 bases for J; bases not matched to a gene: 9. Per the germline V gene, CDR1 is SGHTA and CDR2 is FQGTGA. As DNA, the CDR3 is TGTGCCAGCAGCCCGGGACTAGCGGGAGGTGGTTGGAATGAGCAGTTCTTC. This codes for CASSPGLAGGGWNEQFF. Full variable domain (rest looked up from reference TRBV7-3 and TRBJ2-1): GAGVSQTPSNKVTEKGKYVELRCDPISGHTALYWYRQSLGQGPEFLIYFQGTGAADDSGLPNDRFFAVRPEGSVSTLKIQRTERGDSAVYLCASSPGLAGGGWNEQFFGPGTRLTVL.

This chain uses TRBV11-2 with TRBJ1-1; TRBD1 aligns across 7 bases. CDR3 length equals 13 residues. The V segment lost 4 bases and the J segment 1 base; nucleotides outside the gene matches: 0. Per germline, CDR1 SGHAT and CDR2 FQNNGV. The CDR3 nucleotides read TGTGCCAGCAGCTACAGGGGGAACACTGAAGCTTTCTTT. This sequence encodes CASSYRGNTEAFF.

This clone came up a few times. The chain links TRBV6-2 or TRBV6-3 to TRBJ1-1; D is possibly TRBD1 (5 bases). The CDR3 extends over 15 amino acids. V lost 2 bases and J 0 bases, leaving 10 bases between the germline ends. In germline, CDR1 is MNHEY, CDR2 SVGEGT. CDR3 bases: TGTGCCAGCAGTTACGCAGGGATTATGAACACTGAAGCTTTCTTT. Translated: CASSYAGIMNTEAFF.

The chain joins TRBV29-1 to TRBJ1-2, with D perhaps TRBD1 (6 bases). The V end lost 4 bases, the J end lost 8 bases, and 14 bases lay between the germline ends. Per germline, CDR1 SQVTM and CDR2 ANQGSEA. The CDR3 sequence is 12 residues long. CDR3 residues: CSVGGGGKGYTF. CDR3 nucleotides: TGCAGCGTTGGGGGAGGGGGAAAAGGCTACACCTTC.

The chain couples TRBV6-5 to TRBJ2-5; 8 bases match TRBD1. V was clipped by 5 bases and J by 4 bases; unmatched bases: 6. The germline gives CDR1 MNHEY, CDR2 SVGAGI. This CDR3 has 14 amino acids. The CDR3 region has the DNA TGTGCCAGCAGTCCCAGGACAGGGCTAGAGACCCAGTACTTC. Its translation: CASSPRTGLETQYF.

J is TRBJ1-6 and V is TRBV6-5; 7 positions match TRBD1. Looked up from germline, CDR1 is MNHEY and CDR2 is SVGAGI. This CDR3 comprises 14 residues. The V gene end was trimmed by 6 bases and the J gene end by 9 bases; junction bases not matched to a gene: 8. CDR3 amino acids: CASSWDSKISPLHF. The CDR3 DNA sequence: TGTGCCAGCAGCTGGGACAGTAAAATTTCACCCCTCCACTTT.

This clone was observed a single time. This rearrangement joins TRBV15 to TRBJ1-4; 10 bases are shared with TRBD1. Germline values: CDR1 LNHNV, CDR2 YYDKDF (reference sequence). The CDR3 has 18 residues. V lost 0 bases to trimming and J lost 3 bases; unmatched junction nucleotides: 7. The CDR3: CATSRDSTGGGSNEKLFF. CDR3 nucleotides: TGTGCCACCAGCAGAGATTCGACAGGGGGCGGTTCTAATGAAAAACTGTTTTTT.

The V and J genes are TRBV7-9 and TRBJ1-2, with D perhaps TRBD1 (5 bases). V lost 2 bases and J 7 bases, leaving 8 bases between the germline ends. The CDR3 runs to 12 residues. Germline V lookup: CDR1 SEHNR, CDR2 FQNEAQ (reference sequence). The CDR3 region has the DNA TGTGCCAGCAGCTTACAGGGAGTTGGCTACACCTTC. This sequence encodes CASSLQGVGYTF.

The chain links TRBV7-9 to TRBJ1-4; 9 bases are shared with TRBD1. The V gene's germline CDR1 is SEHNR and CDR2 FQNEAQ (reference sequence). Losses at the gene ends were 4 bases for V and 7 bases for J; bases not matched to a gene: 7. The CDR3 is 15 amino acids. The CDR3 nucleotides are TGTGCCAGCAGCTCCTTGGACAGGGGCGCTGAAAAACTGTTTTTT. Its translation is CASSSLDRGAEKLFF.

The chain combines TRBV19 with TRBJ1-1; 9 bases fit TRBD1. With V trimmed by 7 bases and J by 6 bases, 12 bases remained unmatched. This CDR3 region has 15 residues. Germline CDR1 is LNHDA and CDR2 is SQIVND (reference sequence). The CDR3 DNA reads TGTGCCAGTAAGGACATTTCGACAGGGGGTTCTGAAGCTTTCTTT. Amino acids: CASKDISTGGSEAFF.

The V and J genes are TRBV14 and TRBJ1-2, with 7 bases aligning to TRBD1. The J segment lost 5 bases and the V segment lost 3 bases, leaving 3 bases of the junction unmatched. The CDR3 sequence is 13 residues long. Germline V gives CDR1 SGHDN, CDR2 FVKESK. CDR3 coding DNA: TGTGCCAGCAGCCATACCAGGGGGTATGGCTACACCTTC. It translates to CASSHTRGYGYTF. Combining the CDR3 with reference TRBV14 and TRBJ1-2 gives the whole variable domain EAGVTQFPSHSVIEKGQTVTLRCDPISGHDNLYWYRRVMGKEIKFLLHFVKESKQDESGMPNNRFLAERTGGTYSTLKVQPAELEDSGVYFCASSHTRGYGYTFGSGTRLTVV.

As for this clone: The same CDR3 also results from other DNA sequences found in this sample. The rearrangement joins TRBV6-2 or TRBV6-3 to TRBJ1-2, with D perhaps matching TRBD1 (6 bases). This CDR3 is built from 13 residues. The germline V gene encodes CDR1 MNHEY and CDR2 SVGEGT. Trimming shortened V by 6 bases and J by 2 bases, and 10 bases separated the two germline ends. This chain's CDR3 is CASSPDRNYGYTF. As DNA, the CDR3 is TGTGCCAGCAGCCCCGACAGGAACTATGGCTACACCTTC.

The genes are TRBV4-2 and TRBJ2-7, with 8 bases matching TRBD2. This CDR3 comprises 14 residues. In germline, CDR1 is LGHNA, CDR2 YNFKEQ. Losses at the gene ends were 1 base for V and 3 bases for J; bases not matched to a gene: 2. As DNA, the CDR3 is TGTGCCAGCAGCCAAGGACTAGCGAACTACGAGCAGTACTTC. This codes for CASSQGLANYEQYF.

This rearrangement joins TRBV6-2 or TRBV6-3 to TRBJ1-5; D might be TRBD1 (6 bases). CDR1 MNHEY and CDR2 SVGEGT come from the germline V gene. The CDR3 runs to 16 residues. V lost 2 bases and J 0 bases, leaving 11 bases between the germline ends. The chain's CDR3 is CASSYGGHGSNQPQHF. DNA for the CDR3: TGTGCCAGCAGTTACGGGGGACACGGTAGCAATCAGCCCCAGCATTTT.

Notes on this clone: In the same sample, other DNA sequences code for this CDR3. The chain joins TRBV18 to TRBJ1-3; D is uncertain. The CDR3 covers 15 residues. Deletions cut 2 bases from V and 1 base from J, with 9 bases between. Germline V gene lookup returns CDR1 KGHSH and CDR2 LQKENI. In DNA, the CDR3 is TGTGCCAGCTCACCAAGGGAAGCGTCTGGAAACACCATATATTTT. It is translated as CASSPREASGNTIYF.

The CDR3 DNA sequence: TGTGCCAGCAGCCCAATAGCGGGCTCCTACAATGAGCAGTTCTTC. Protein product: CASSPIAGSYNEQFF. The chain joins TRBV6-5 to TRBJ2-1; 7 bases fit TRBD2. The germline V gene has CDR1 MNHEY and CDR2 SVGAGI. The CDR3 runs to 15 residues. V was clipped by 6 bases and J by 0 bases; unmatched bases: 5.

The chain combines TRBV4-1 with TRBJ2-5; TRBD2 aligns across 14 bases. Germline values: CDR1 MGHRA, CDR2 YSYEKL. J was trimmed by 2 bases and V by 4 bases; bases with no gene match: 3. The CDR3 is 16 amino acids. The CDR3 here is CASSPRLAGGQETQYF. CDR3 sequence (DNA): TGCGCCAGCAGCCCCCGACTAGCGGGAGGGCAAGAGACCCAGTACTTC.